This TCR beta chain is from a study of molecular identifiers for immune sequencing clone quantification. Study-level information: Replicate RNA from approximately 20,000 or 98,000 naive CD8 T cells formed five aliquots; four were sequenced. General study results and limits: Over 98% of effector molecules, but under 1% in naive cells, were held by clones with more than 20 RNA copies.

MiXCR, run by TCRdb on the PCR reads, gives a single entry per CDR3 protein. The sample lists over 550,000 distinct CDR3 sequences, 25% occurring once. This clonotype was counted between two and nine times. Its antigen is unidentified. The CDR3 is 15 amino acids. Trimming removed 5 bases from V and 2 bases from J, with 12 bases in between. Naive CD8 T cells were sorted, and the gate applied was CD8+CD4-CCR7+CD45RA+. Specimen: naive CD8+ T cells from blood, with Jurkat cell RNA spiked in. This sample's subset: FACS-sorted CD8+CD4-CCR7+CD45RA+ naive T cells. This chain links TRBV12-3 or TRBV12-4 with TRBJ2-2; tentatively, D is TRBD1 (6 bases). The clonotype comes from a human donor in good health. Some libraries in this study had Jurkat cell RNA spiked in. CDR3 loop: CASSAGTPNTGELFF. The CDR3 DNA reads as TGTGCCAGCAGTGCCGGGACACCTAACACCGGGGAGCTGTTTTTT.